A selection of T cell receptor beta chains follows, all from one sample in a study of OX40 agonist ivuxolimab in advanced cancers. Assay: immunoSEQ multiplex PCR; the TCRdb copy retains only in-frame clones and omits some. The sample includes 47,000 or so clones, around nine tenths of them seen just once. The specimen was CD4+ or CD8+ T cells sorted from blood, collected in a trial of the OX40 agonist ivuxolimab. These receptors came from an adult with an advanced solid tumor such as melanoma, head and neck, liver or kidney cancer. Each CDR3 is given with its conserved first and last residue.

TRBV7-2 | CASSRTPGGFPDTQYF
TRBV5-1 | CASSSTGTGGHEQYF
TRBV4-1 | CASSPTAASGRPGGELFF
TRBV7-2 | CASSLGAARLTDTQYF
TRBV7-9 | CASSGAGTGTGKSSYEQYF
TRBV27 | CASSSSTLTDTQYF
TRBV23-1 | CASSQSRELAPYFEQYF
TRBV4-3 | CASSPKLGGYYETQYF
TRBV7-8 | CASSLVSLAGEETQYF
TRBV27 | CASSPYGTEAFF
TRBV10-3 | CAISELGSGSSYNEQFF
TRBV5-4 | CASRDRGSMNTEAFF
TRBV21-1 | CASSTPGQGPPAQYF
TRBV19 | CASSTWGAHAQPQHF
TRBV28 | CASSLGWTGTYEQYF
TRBV5-4 | CASSSDGTGQPQHF
TRBV5-1 | CASSAPWDSGYEQYF
TRBV10-3 | CAISEKWNTEAFF
TRBV9 | CASSPARTVRANYGYTF
TRBV6-5 | CASSSSVAQPQHF
TRBV5-1 | CASSLEGGSNQPQHF
TRBV7-2 | CASSLAWVGTSGGSYNEQFF
TRBV6-1 | CASGGNEQFF
TRBV5-5 | CASSRRTSGSYEQYF
TRBV6-1 | CASSDSRDRGFGEQFF
TRBV9 | CASSGQSYPGANVLTF
TRBV4-1 | CASSPQSGRADTQYF
TRBV28 | CASSSGTGYSPLHF
TRBV2 | CASGGGQYGYTF
TRBV6-5 | CASRYGGGYTF
TRBV7-2 | CASSQGLAGGSYNEQFF
TRBV4-3 | CASSQFLAGQETQYF
TRBV27 | CASRPRGSSNYGYTF
TRBV4-2 | CASSQVLRSYNEQFF
TRBV27 | CASSDGLTYSNQPQHF
TRBV5-1 | CASSSYSGGLQETQYF
TRBV6-1 | CASSEEGAFSYEQYF
TRBV4-3 | CASSLRGGYYNEQFF
TRBV5-8 | CASSLGLAVSDTQYF
TRBV9 | CASSAGVSTDTQYF
TRBV6-1 | CASSEQITYEQYF
TRBV7-8 | CASSEGPYNEQFF
TRBV7-9 | CASSLSSGTHTDTQYF
TRBV27 | CASSLLHRGPYEQYF
TRBV10-3 | CAISDSWETQYF
TRBV7-9 | CASTLAGNTEAFF
TRBV28 | CASSLSAGAYEQYF
TRBV11-2 | CASSRTGGGADEQFF
TRBV10-3 | CASSRSYEQYF
TRBV5-5 | CASSSRARNEQYF
TRBV7-9 | CASQPRDDPYNEQFF
TRBV27 | CASSLSGRTGWFTDTQYF
TRBV19 | CATTPGRGYTYEQYF
TRBV27 | CASSPTSGSLYEQYF
TRBV9 | CASSVGGELFF
TRBV5-8 | CASSTRQGADTQYF
TRBV6-6 | CASSYSLTSTDTQYF
TRBV5-1 | CASSSRTGAGEQYF
TRBV6-1 | CASGGVEGLGEQYF
TRBV28 | CASSLRYGTQYF